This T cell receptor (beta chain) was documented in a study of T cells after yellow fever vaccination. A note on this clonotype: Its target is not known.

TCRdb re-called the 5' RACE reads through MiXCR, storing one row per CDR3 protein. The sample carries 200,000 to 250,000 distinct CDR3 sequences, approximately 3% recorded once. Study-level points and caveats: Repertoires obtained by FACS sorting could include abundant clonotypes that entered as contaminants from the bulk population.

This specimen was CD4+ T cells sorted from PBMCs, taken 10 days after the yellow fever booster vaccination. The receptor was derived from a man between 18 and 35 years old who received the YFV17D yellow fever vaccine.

The CDR3 sequence is CASSLRQACNYGYTF. The CDR3 DNA reads as TGTGCCAGCAGCCTGAGGCAGGCGTGTAACTATGGCTACACCTTC. The chain is built from TRBV21-1 and TRBJ1-2. TRBV21-1 counts as a pseudogene. The CDR3 totals 15 residues.